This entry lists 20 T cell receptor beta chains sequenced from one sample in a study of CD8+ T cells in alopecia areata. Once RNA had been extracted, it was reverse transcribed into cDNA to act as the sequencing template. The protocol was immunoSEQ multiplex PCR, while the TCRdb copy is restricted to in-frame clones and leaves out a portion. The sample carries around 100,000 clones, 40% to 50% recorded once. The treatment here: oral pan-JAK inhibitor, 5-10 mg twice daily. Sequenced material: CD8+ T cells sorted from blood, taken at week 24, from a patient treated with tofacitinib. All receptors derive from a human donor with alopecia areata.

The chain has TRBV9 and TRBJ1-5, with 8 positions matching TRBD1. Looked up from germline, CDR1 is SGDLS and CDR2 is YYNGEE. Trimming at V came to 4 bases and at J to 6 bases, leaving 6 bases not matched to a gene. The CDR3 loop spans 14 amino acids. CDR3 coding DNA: TGTGCCAGCAGCCCAGGGGGCGCGTCTCAGCCCCAGCATTTT. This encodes CASSPGGASQPQHF.

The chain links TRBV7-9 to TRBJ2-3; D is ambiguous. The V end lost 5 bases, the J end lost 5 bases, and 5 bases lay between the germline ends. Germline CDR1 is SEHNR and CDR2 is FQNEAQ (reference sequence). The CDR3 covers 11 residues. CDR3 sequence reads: CASSTEDTQYF. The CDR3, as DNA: TGTGCCAGCAGCACTGAAGATACGCAGTATTTT.

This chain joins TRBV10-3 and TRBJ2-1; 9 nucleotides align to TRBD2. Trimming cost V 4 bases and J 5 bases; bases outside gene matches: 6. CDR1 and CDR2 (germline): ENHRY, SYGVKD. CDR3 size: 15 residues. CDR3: CAISGTSETNNEQFF. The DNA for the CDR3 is TGTGCCATCAGTGGGACTAGCGAAACGAACAATGAGCAGTTCTTC.

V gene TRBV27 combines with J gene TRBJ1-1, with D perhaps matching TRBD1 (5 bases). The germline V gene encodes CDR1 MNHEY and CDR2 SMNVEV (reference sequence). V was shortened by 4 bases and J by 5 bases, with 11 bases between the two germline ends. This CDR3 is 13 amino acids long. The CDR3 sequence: CASSYAGATEAFF. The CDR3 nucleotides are TGTGCCAGCAGTTACGCCGGGGCGACTGAAGCTTTCTTT.

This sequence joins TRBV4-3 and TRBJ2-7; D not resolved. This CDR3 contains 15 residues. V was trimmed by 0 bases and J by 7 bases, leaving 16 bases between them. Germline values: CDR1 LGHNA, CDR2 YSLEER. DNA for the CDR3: TGCGCCAGCAGCCAAGATAGGGTCAGCTACGAAGAGCAGTACTTC. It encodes CASSQDRVSYEEQYF.

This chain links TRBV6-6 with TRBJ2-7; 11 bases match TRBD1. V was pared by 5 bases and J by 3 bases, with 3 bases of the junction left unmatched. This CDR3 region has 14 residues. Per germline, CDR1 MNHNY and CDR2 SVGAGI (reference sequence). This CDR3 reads CASSPGQGDYEQYF. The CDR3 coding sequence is TGTGCCAGCAGTCCGGGACAGGGGGACTACGAGCAGTACTTC.

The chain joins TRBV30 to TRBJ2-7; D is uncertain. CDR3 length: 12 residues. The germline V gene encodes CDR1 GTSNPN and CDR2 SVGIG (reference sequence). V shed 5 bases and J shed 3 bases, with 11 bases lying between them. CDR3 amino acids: CAWGEPFYEQYF. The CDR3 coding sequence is TGTGCCTGGGGGGAACCGTTCTACGAGCAGTACTTC. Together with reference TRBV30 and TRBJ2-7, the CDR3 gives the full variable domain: SQTIHQWPATLVQPVGSPLSLECTVEGTSNPNLYWYRQAAGRGLQLLFYSVGIGQISSEVPQNLSASRPQDRQFILSSKKLLLSDSGFYLCAWGEPFYEQYFGPGTRLTVT.

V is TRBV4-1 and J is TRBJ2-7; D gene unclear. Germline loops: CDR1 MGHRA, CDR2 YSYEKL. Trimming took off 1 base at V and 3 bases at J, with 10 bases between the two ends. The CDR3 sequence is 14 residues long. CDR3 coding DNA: TGCGCCAGCAGCCAAGTCCAGGCCAACTACGAGCAGTACTTC. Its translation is CASSQVQANYEQYF.

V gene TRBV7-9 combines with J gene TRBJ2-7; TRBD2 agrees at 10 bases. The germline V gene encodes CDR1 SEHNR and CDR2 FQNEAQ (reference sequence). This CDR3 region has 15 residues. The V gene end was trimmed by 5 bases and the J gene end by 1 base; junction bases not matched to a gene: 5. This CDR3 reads CASSGRTSGSYEQYF. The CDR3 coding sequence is TGTGCCAGCAGCGGCCGGACTAGCGGTTCCTACGAGCAGTACTTC. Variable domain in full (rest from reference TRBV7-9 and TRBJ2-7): DTGVSQNPRHKITKRGQNVTFRCDPISEHNRLYWYRQTLGQGPEFLTYFQNEAQLEKSRLLSDRFSAERPKGSFSTLEIQRTEQGDSAMYLCASSGRTSGSYEQYFGPGTRLTVT.

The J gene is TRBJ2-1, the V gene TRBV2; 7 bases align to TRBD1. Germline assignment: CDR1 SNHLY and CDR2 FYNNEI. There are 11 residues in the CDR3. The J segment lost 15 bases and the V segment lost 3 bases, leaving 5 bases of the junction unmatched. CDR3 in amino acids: CASSDSRGMFF. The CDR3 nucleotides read TGTGCCAGCAGTGATAGCAGGGGGATGTTCTTC.

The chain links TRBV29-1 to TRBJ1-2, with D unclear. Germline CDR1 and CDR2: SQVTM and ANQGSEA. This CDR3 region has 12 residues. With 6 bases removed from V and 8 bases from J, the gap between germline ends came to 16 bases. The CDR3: CSVARAALGYTF. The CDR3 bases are TGCAGCGTCGCCCGGGCAGCATTAGGCTACACCTTC.

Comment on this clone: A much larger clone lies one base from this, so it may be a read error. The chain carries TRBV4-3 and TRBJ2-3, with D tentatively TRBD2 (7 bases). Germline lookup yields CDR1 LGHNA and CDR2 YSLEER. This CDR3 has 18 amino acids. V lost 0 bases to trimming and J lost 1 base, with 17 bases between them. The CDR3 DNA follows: TGCGCCAGCAGCCAAGAGTTAGGTGGGGGGGGGCGCACAGATACGCAGTATTTT. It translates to CASSQELGGGGRTDTQYF.

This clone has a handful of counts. This CDR3 reads CACNLPGTEAFF. As DNA, the CDR3 is TGTGCCTGTAACCTCCCGGGGACAGAAGCTTTCTTT. The J gene is TRBJ1-1, the V gene TRBV30; D perhaps matches TRBD1 (6 bases). Between the trimmed V and J ends, which lost 6 bases and 8 bases, there was a span of 16 bases. This CDR3 contains 12 residues. Germline V CDR1 and CDR2: GTSNPN, SVGIG (reference sequence).

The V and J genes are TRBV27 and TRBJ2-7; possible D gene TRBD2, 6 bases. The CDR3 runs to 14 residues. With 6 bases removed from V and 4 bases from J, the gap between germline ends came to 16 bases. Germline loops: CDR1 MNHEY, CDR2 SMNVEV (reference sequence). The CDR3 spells CASSRRGGGYEQYF. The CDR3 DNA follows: TGTGCCAGCAGCAGACGGGGTGGAGGGTACGAGCAGTACTTC.

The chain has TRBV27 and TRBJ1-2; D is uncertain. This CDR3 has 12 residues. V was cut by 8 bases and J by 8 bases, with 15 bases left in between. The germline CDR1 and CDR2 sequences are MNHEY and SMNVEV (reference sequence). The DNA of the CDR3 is TGTGCCAGCGGTACAGCCACGAGGGGCTACACCTTC. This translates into CASGTATRGYTF.

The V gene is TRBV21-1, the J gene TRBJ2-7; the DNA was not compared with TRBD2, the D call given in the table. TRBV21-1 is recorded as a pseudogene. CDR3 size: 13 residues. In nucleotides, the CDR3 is TGTGCCAACCCGTGGTGGGAGAGCTACGAGCAGTACTTC. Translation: CANPWWESYEQYF.

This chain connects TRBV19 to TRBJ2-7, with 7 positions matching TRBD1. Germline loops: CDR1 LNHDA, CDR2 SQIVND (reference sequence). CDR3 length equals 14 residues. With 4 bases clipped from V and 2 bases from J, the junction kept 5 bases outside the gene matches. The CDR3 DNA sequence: TGTGCCAGTAGTACCCGGACAGGAGCCTACGAGCAGTACTTC. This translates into CASSTRTGAYEQYF.

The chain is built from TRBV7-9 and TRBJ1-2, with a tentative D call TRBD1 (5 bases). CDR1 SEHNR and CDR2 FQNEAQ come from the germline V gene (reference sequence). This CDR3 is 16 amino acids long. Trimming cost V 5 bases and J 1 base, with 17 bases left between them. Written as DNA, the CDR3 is TGTGCCAGCAGCCCATCCGACAGTCAACTTAACTATGGCTACACCTTC. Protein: CASSPSDSQLNYGYTF. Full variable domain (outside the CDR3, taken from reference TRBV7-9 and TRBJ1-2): DTGVSQNPRHKITKRGQNVTFRCDPISEHNRLYWYRQTLGQGPEFLTYFQNEAQLEKSRLLSDRFSAERPKGSFSTLEIQRTEQGDSAMYLCASSPSDSQLNYGYTFGSGTRLTVV.

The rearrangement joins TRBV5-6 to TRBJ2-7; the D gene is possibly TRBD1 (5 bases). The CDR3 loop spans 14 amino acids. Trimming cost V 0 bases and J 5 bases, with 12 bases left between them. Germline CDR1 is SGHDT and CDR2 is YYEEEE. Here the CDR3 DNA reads TGTGCCAGCAGCTTGGAGGACACGGCCCACGAGCAGTACTTC. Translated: CASSLEDTAHEQYF.

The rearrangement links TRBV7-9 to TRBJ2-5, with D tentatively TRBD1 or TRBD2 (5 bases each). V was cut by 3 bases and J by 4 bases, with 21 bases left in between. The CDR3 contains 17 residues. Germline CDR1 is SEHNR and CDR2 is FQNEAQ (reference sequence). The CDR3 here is CASSFNPSGPDGETQYF. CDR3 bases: TGTGCCAGCAGCTTTAACCCCTCGGGACCAGATGGAGAGACCCAGTACTTC.